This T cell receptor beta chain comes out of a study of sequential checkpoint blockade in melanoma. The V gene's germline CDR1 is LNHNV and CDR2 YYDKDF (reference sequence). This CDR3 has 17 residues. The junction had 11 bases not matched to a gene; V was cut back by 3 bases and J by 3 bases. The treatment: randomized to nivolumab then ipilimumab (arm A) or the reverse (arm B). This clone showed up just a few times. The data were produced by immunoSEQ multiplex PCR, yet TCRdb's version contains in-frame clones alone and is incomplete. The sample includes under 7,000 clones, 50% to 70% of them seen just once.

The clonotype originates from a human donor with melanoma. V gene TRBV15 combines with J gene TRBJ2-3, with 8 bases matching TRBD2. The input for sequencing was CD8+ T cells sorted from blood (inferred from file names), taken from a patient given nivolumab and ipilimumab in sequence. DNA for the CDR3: TGTGCCACCAGCAGTAGCATAGCGGGAACATTAACAGATACGCAGTATTTT. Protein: CATSSSIAGTLTDTQYF.